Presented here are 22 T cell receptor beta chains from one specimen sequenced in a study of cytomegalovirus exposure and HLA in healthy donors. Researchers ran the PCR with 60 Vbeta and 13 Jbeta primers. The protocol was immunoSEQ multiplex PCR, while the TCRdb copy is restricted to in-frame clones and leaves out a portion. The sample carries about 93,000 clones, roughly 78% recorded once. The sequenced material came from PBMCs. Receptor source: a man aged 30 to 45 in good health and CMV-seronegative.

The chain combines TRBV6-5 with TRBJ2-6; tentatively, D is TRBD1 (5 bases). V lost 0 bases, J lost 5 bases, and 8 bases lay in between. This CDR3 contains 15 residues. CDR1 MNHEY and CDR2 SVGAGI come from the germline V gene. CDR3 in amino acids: CASSYSRQRANVLTF. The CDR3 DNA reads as TGTGCCAGCAGTTACTCCCGACAGAGGGCCAACGTCCTGACTTTC.

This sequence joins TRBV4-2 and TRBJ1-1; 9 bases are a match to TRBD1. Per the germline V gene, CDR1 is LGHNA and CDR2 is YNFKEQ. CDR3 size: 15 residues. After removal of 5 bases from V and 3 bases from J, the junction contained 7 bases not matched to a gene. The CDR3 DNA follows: TGTGCCAGCAGCAAAACAGGGGGCTTGGACACTGAAGCTTTCTTT. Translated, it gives CASSKTGGLDTEAFF.

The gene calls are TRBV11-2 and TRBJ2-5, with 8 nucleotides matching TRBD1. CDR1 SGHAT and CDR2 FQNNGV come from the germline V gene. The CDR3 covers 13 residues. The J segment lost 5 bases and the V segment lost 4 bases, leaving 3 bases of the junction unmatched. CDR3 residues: CASSSRGRETQYF. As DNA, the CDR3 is TGTGCCAGCAGCTCCAGGGGGCGTGAGACCCAGTACTTC.

CDR3 loop: CASSQRTDDGYTF. CDR3 bases: TGTGCCAGCAGCCAGCGGACAGACGATGGCTACACCTTC. The chain has TRBV4-2 and TRBJ1-2; perhaps TRBD1 as D (6 bases). CDR3 size: 13 residues. The germline V gene has CDR1 LGHNA and CDR2 YNFKEQ. With 3 bases removed from V and 6 bases from J, the gap between germline ends came to 11 bases.

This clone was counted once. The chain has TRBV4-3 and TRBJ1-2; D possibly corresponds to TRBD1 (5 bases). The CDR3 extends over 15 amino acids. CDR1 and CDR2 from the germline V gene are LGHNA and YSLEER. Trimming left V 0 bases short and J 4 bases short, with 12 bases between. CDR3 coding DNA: TGCGCCAGCAGCCAAGATCGAGCAGGGCTCTATGGCTACACCTTC. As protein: CASSQDRAGLYGYTF.

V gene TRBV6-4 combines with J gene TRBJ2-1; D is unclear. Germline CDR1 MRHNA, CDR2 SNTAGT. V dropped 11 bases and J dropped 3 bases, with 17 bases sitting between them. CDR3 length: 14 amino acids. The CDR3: CAERPNGCYNEQFF. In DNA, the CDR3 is TGTGCCGAAAGACCGAACGGGTGCTACAATGAGCAGTTCTTC.

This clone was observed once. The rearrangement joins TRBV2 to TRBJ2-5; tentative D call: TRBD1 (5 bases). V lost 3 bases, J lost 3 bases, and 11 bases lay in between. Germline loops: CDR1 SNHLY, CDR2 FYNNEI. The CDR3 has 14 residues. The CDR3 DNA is TGTGCCAGCAGTGAGCTACAGGCCGAAGAGACCCAGTACTTC. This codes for CASSELQAEETQYF.

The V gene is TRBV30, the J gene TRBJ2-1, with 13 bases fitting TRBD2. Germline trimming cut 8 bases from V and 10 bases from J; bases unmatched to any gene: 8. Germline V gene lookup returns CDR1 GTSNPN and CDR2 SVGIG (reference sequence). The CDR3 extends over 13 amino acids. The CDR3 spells CAHRTSGSSEQFF. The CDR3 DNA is TGTGCCCACCGGACTAGCGGGAGTAGCGAGCAGTTCTTC.

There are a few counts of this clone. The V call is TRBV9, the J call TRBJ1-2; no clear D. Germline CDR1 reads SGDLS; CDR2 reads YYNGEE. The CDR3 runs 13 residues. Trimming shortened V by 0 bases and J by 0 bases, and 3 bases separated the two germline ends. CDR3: CASSVASNYGYTF. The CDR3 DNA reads TGTGCCAGCAGCGTAGCTTCTAACTATGGCTACACCTTC.

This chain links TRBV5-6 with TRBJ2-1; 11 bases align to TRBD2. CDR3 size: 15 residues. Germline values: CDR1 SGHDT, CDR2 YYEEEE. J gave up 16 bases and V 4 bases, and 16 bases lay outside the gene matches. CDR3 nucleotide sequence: TGTGCCAGCAGCATAGGACAGGGGACTAGCGGAGGAGATTTCTTC. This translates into CASSIGQGTSGGDFF.

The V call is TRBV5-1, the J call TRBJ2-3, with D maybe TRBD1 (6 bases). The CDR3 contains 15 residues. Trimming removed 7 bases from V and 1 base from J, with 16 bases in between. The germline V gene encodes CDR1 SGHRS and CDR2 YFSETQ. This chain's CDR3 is CASRHPRQGTDTQYF. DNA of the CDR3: TGCGCCAGCCGCCACCCACGACAGGGCACAGATACGCAGTATTTT. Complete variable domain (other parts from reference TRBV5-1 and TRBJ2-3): KAGVTQTPRYLIKTRGQQVTLSCSPISGHRSVSWYQQTPGQGLQFLFEYFSETQRNKGNFPGRFSGRQFSNSRSEMNVSTLELGDSALYLCASRHPRQGTDTQYFGPGTRLTVL.

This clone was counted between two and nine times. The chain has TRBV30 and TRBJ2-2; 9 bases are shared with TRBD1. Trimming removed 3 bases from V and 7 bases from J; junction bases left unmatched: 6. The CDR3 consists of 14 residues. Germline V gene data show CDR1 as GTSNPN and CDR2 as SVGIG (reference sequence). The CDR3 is CAWRMTGGGGELFF. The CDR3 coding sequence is TGTGCCTGGAGGATGACAGGGGGAGGCGGGGAGCTGTTTTTT.

The CDR3 sequence is CASSLDSQGDSPLHF. The CDR3 DNA reads as TGTGCCAGCAGCTTAGATTCGCAGGGGGATTCACCCCTCCACTTT. The V and J genes are TRBV11-2 and TRBJ1-6; 7 nucleotides align to TRBD1. The germline V gene has CDR1 SGHAT and CDR2 FQNNGV. Germline trimming cut 0 bases from V and 8 bases from J; bases unmatched to any gene: 4. This CDR3 contains 15 residues.

CDR3 DNA sequence: TGTGCCAGCAGTGAGGTGGGAGGCCCAGATACGCAGTATTTT. Encoded protein: CASSEVGGPDTQYF. V gene TRBV2 combines with J gene TRBJ2-3; possibly TRBD2 for D (6 bases). The CDR3 totals 14 residues. Trimming shortened V by 3 bases and J by 4 bases, and 11 bases separated the two germline ends. CDR1 SNHLY and CDR2 FYNNEI come from the germline V gene. Variable domain in full (rest from reference TRBV2 and TRBJ2-3): EPEVTQTPSHQVTQMGQEVILRCVPISNHLYFYWYRQILGQKVEFLVSFYNNEISEKSEIFDDQFSVERPDGSNFTLKIRSTKLEDSAMYFCASSEVGGPDTQYFGPGTRLTVL.

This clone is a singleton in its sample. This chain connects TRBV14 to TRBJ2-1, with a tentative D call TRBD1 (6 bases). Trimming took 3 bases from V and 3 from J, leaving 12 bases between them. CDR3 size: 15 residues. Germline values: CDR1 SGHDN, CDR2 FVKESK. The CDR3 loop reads CASSHLRTVYNEQFF. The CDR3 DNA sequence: TGTGCCAGCAGCCATCTCCGGACAGTCTACAATGAGCAGTTCTTC.

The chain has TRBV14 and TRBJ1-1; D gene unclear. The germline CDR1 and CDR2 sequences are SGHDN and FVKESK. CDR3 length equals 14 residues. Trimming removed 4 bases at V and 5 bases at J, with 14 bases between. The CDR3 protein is CASSRPRMRTEAFF. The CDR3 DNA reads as TGTGCCAGCAGCCGACCAAGAATGAGGACTGAAGCTTTCTTT.

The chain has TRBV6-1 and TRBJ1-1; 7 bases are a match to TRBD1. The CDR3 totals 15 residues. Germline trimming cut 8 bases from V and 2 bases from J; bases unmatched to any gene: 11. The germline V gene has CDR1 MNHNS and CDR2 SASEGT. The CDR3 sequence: CASHPDRGRNTEAFF. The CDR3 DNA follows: TGTGCCAGCCATCCCGATAGGGGGCGAAACACTGAAGCTTTCTTT.

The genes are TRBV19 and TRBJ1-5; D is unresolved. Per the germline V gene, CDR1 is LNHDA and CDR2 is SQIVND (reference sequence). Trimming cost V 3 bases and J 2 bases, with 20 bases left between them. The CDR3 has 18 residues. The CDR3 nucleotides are TGTGCCAGTAGTATTTTAATGAGCGGAGCTGGTGGCAATCAGCCCCAGCATTTT. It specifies CASSILMSGAGGNQPQHF.

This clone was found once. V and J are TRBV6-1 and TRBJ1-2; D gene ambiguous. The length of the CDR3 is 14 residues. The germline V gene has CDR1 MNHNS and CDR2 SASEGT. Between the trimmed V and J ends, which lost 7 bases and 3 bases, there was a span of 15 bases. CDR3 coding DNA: TGTGCCAGCATTCCGGCCCTGGGAGACTATGGCTACACCTTC. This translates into CASIPALGDYGYTF.

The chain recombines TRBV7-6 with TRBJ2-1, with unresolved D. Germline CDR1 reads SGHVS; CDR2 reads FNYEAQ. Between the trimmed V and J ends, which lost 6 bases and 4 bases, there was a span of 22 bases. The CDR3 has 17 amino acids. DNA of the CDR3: TGTGCCAGCAGTTTTACGTACCGAACCCTTACTTACAATGAGCAGTTCTTC. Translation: CASSFTYRTLTYNEQFF.

For the CDR3, the DNA is TGTGCCAGCAGCTCAGGACAGGGGATTGCAGATACGCAGTATTTT. Its protein product is CASSSGQGIADTQYF. The chain employs TRBV7-9 and TRBJ2-3; 9 bases line up with TRBD1. The CDR3 is 15 residues long. The germline gives CDR1 SEHNR, CDR2 FQNEAQ (reference sequence). The J segment lost 4 bases and the V segment lost 4 bases, leaving 6 bases of the junction unmatched.

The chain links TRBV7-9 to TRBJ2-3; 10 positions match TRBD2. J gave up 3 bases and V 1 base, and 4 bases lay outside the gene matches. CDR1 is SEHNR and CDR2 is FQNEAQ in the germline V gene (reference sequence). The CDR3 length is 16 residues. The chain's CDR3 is CASSLEILAGTDTQYF. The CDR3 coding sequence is TGTGCCAGCAGCTTAGAAATACTAGCGGGAACAGATACGCAGTATTTT.